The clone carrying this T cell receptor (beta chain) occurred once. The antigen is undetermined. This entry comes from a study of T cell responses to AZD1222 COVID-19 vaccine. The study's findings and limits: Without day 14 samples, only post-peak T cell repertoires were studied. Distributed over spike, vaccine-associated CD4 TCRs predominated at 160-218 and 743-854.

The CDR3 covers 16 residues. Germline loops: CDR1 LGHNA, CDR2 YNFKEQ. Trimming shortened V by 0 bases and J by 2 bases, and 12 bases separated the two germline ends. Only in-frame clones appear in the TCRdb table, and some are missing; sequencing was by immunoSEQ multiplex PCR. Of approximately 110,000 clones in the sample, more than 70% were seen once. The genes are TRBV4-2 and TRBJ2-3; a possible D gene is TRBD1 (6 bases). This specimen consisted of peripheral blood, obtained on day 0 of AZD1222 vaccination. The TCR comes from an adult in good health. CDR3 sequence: CASSQDPQGHTDTQYF. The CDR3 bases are TGTGCCAGCAGCCAAGATCCCCAGGGACACACAGATACGCAGTATTTT.